This T cell receptor beta chain was found in a study of OX40 agonist ivuxolimab in advanced cancers. Overall study: At doses from 0.01 to 10 mg/kg, patients were given intravenous ivuxolimab every 2 weeks. Three patients responded partially, comprising one with hepatocellular carcinoma and two with cutaneous melanoma.

Findings and limits, study-wide: At doses 0.1 to 3.0 mg/kg, CD4+ and CD8+ clones expanded.

On this clone: What it binds is unknown.

Using immunoSEQ multiplex PCR, the repertoire was profiled, and TCRdb retains in-frame clones only, with some absent. The sample includes approximately 96,000 clones, around 90% of them seen just once. V gave up 4 bases and J gave up 1 base, with 13 bases separating them. The germline gives CDR1 KGHSH, CDR2 LQKENI. The CDR3 has 15 residues. This clonotype was sampled from an adult with an advanced solid tumor such as melanoma, head and neck, liver or kidney cancer. The rearrangement uses TRBV18 and TRBJ1-1, with D unclear. The sample consisted of CD4+ or CD8+ T cells sorted from blood, taken in a trial of the OX40 agonist ivuxolimab. The CDR3 nucleotides are TGTGCCAGCTCACTAATCCCGGTCCAGAACACTGAAGCTTTCTTT. This encodes CASSLIPVQNTEAFF. Full variable domain (missing parts from reference TRBV18 and TRBJ1-1): NAGVMQNPRHLVRRRGQEARLRCSPMKGHSHVYWYRQLPEEGLKFMVYLQKENIIDESGMPKERFSAEFPKEGPSILRIQQVVRGDSAAYFCASSLIPVQNTEAFFGQGTRLTVV.